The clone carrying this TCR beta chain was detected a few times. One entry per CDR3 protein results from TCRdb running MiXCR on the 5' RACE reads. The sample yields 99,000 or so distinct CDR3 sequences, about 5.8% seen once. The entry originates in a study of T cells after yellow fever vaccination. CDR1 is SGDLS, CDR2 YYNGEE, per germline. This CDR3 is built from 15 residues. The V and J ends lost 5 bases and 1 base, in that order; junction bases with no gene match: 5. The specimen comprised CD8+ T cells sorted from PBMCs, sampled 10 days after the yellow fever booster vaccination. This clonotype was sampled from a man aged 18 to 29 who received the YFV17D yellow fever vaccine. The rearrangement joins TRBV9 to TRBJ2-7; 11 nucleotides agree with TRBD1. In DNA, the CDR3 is TGTGCCAGCAGTCCAGGACAGGGGGCGTCCTACGAGCAGTACTTC. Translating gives CASSPGQGASYEQYF.